These 8 T cell receptor beta chains were all obtained from the same sample, sequenced in a study of PD-L1 blockade in urothelial cancer. Profiling relied on immunoSEQ multiplex PCR, and the TCRdb table lists in-frame clones only, not all of them. This sample has around 45,000 clones, with around 83% found just once. Sample time point: pretreatment peripheral blood. The sample in question was PBMCs, obtained around atezolizumab (anti-PD-L1) treatment. All receptors derive from a man aged 45 to 65 with urothelial cancer.

This clone was counted a single time. This sample includes further DNA sequences coding for the same CDR3. CDR3 DNA sequence: TGCAGTGCTAGAGCCCCGGATACGCAGTATTTT. Translation: CSARAPDTQYF. The chain uses TRBV20-1 and TRBJ2-3; D is undetermined. This CDR3 has 11 amino acids. Germline V gene data show CDR1 as DFQATT and CDR2 as SNEGSKA (reference sequence). Trimming left V 1 base short and J 6 bases short, with 5 bases between.

The chain links TRBV27 to TRBJ2-1; weak D call: TRBD1 (6 bases). The V gene's germline CDR1 is MNHEY and CDR2 SMNVEV (reference sequence). This CDR3 region has 13 residues. V was shortened by 3 bases and J by 9 bases, with 12 bases between the two germline ends. For the CDR3, the DNA is TGTGCCAGCAGTTTGTACAGGGAAGGTGAGCAGTTCTTC. It translates to CASSLYREGEQFF.

V usage is TRBV19 and J usage is TRBJ2-2; TRBD1 agrees at 7 bases. CDR3 length: 16 residues. V was pared by 1 base and J by 0 bases, with 2 bases of the junction left unmatched. Germline assignment: CDR1 LNHDA and CDR2 SQIVND (reference sequence). The CDR3 spells CASSIGGTANTGELFF. CDR3 in DNA: TGTGCCAGTAGTATAGGTGGGACAGCGAACACCGGGGAGCTGTTTTTT.

The chain is built from TRBV19 and TRBJ2-3; 8 bases map to TRBD1. Germline trimming cut 6 bases from V and 5 bases from J; bases unmatched to any gene: 4. CDR3 length equals 13 residues. Germline CDR1 LNHDA, CDR2 SQIVND (reference sequence). The CDR3 DNA reads TGTGCCAGTAGACCCGGACAGGGAGATACGCAGTATTTT. It translates to CASRPGQGDTQYF.

This clone was detected once. This sequence joins TRBV27 and TRBJ2-7; weak D call: TRBD1 (6 bases). V was trimmed by 5 bases and J by 3 bases, leaving 17 bases between them. Germline V lookup: CDR1 MNHEY, CDR2 SMNVEV (reference sequence). CDR3 size: 15 residues. The chain's CDR3 is CASSPYQTDSYEQYF. The CDR3 nucleotides read TGTGCCAGCAGTCCCTACCAGACGGACAGCTACGAGCAGTACTTC.

This clone is a singleton in its sample. J is TRBJ2-3 and V is TRBV15; weak D call: TRBD2 (7 bases). In germline, CDR1 is LNHNV, CDR2 YYDKDF (reference sequence). There are 14 residues in the CDR3. V lost 3 bases, J lost 6 bases, and 13 bases lay in between. The CDR3 loop reads CATSRRGGADTQYF. The CDR3 DNA sequence: TGTGCCACCAGCAGGAGGGGGGGGGCCGATACGCAGTATTTT.

This clone was counted between two and nine times. The chain combines TRBV19 with TRBJ2-2; 8 bases fit TRBD2. This CDR3 is 16 amino acids long. The junction had 11 bases not matched to a gene; V was cut back by 4 bases and J by 7 bases. Germline assignment: CDR1 LNHDA and CDR2 SQIVND (reference sequence). In DNA form, the CDR3 reads TGTGCCAGTAGTAGGGTAGCGGGACGGTGGAGCGGGGAGCTGTTTTTT. Protein: CASSRVAGRWSGELFF.

This clone has a handful of counts. V is TRBV4-1 and J is TRBJ1-2, with 7 bases aligning to TRBD1. The ends lost 4 bases at V and 4 bases at J; junction bases unmatched: 6. CDR1 MGHRA and CDR2 YSYEKL come from the germline V gene. The CDR3 contains 14 residues. In DNA, the CDR3 is TGCGCCAGCAGCCCTCGACAGGGCGGCTATGGCTACACCTTC. This codes for CASSPRQGGYGYTF.